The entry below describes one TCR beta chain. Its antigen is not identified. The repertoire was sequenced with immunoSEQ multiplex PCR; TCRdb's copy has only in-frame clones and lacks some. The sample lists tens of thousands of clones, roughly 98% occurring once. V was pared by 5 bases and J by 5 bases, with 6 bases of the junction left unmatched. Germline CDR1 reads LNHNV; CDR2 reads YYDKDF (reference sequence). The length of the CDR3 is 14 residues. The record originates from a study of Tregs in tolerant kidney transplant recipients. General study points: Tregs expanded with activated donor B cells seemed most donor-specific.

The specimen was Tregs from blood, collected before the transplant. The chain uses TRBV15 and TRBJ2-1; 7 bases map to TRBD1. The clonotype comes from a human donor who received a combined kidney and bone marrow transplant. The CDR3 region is CATSRGGRNNEQFF. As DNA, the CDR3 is TGTGCCACCAGCCGAGGGGGCCGAAACAATGAGCAGTTCTTC.